Listed here are 18 T cell receptor beta chains from one sample, sequenced in a study of preoperative IRX-2 immunotherapy in early breast cancer. Sequencing was performed with immunoSEQ multiplex PCR; in TCRdb, only in-frame clones are kept and a portion is missing. This sample has under 20,000 clones, with 85% found just once. Treatment indicated: preoperative locoregional IRX-2 cytokine immunotherapy. Here the sequenced sample was lymph node tissue, taken after IRX-2 immunotherapy. These receptors originate from a human donor with breast cancer.

The chain carries TRBV19 and TRBJ1-5; 9 bases align to TRBD1. Unmatched junction bases numbered 9, after V lost 3 bases and J lost 6 bases. CDR1 LNHDA and CDR2 SQIVND come from the germline V gene (reference sequence). The CDR3 consists of 16 residues. The CDR3 sequence is CASSISTGGLGQPQHF. The CDR3 nucleotides are TGTGCCAGTAGTATCTCCACAGGGGGCCTGGGTCAGCCCCAGCATTTT.

CDR3 sequence (DNA): TGTGCCAGCATGCGGACAGTTCAAGAGACCCAGTACTTC. This sequence encodes CASMRTVQETQYF. The rearrangement uses TRBV7-2 and TRBJ2-5; D is perhaps TRBD1 (6 bases). The CDR3 is 13 amino acids. The germline V gene encodes CDR1 SGHTA and CDR2 FQGNSA. The V gene lost 7 bases and the J gene lost 2 bases, with 11 bases spanning the gap.

The rearrangement joins TRBV6-8 to TRBJ1-1; D ambiguous. Germline V gene data show CDR1 as MNHGY and CDR2 as SAAAGT. This CDR3 spans 16 amino acids. V shed 2 bases and J shed 0 bases, with 13 bases lying between them. The CDR3 coding sequence is TGTGCCAGCAGTTACGCAGGACGGAGTATGAACACTGAAGCTTTCTTT. It specifies CASSYAGRSMNTEAFF.

This CDR3 reads CASSYPPYQPQHF. In DNA, the CDR3 is TGTGCCAGCAGTTACCCGCCGTATCAGCCCCAGCATTTT. The chain is built from TRBV6-8 and TRBJ1-5; D unresolved. V lost 2 bases to trimming and J lost 5 bases, with 7 bases between them. This CDR3 has 13 residues. Germline V gene sequence: CDR1 MNHGY, CDR2 SAAAGT.

The rearrangement uses TRBV19 and TRBJ2-1; the D is unclear. The germline gives CDR1 LNHDA, CDR2 SQIVND (reference sequence). This CDR3 has 14 amino acids. Trimming shortened V by 7 bases and J by 2 bases, and 12 bases separated the two germline ends. The CDR3 spells CASMSGIAYNEQFF. The CDR3 nucleotides read TGTGCCAGTATGTCAGGAATCGCCTACAATGAGCAGTTCTTC.

The chain links TRBV6-8 to TRBJ1-2; unclear D gene. Germline CDR1 and CDR2: MNHGY and SAAAGT. The CDR3 covers 14 residues. V gave up 6 bases and J gave up 3 bases, with 14 bases separating them. CDR3 in DNA: TGTGCCAGCAGCCCCGCGGGAGGGCACTATGGCTACACCTTC. It yields the protein CASSPAGGHYGYTF.

This clone was detected once. The rearrangement links TRBV19 to TRBJ2-7; D may be TRBD1 (6 bases). The CDR3 spans 13 residues. Trimming shortened V by 7 bases and J by 3 bases, and 13 bases separated the two germline ends. The germline gives CDR1 LNHDA, CDR2 SQIVND (reference sequence). CDR3 nucleotides: TGTGCCAGTAATCCGGGACAAAACTACGAGCAGTACTTC. Amino acids: CASNPGQNYEQYF.

V is TRBV6-8 and J is TRBJ2-7, with 8 bases that match TRBD2. The V gene's germline CDR1 is MNHGY and CDR2 SAAAGT. The CDR3 is made up of 13 amino acids. V gave up 4 bases and J gave up 6 bases; unmatched junction bases: 5. The CDR3: CASSWAGGSEQYF. The CDR3 DNA reads as TGTGCCAGCAGTTGGGCGGGGGGCTCCGAGCAGTACTTC.

In this sample, this clone turned up once. The chain joins TRBV2 to TRBJ2-7; TRBD2 matches 7 bases. The CDR3 has 14 amino acids. The V gene end was trimmed by 6 bases and the J gene end by 7 bases; junction bases not matched to a gene: 12. Per germline, CDR1 SNHLY and CDR2 FYNNEI. The CDR3 bases are TGTGCCAGCAGGCGGACTAGTGCGGCTAGAGAGCAGTACTTC. Protein sequence: CASRRTSAAREQYF.

The chain uses TRBV28 and TRBJ1-2; 9 bases match TRBD1. The germline V gene has CDR1 MDHEN and CDR2 SYDVKM. V lost 10 bases to trimming and J lost 8 bases; unmatched junction nucleotides: 20. This CDR3 comprises 16 residues. The DNA of the CDR3 is TGTGCCACTCCAACGGGGACGGGGGACAGGGTGGCCGGCTACACCTTC. Its translation: CATPTGTGDRVAGYTF.

This chain connects TRBV28 to TRBJ1-2; D may be TRBD1 (6 bases). This CDR3 has 15 residues. Germline assignment: CDR1 MDHEN and CDR2 SYDVKM. V was pared by 5 bases and J by 6 bases, with 19 bases between. CDR3 in amino acids: CASSPSGGHVDGYTF. The CDR3 DNA reads as TGTGCCAGCAGTCCTTCGGGGGGCCACGTTGATGGCTACACCTTC.

This clone was seen once. J is TRBJ2-2 and V is TRBV15; weak D call: TRBD2 (6 bases). Germline CDR1 reads LNHNV; CDR2 reads YYDKDF (reference sequence). V gave up 3 bases and J gave up 6 bases, with 11 bases separating them. The CDR3 is made up of 14 amino acids. The CDR3 DNA follows: TGTGCCACCAGCAGGACTAGGGCGGCCGGGGAGCTGTTTTTT. Protein product: CATSRTRAAGELFF.

The chain recombines TRBV6-8 with TRBJ2-7, with 11 bases that match TRBD1. After removal of 10 bases from V and 7 bases from J, the junction contained 9 bases not matched to a gene. The CDR3 runs 13 residues. Germline CDR1 is MNHGY and CDR2 is SAAAGT. CDR3: CATGTGGKGEQYF. CDR3 nucleotides: TGTGCCACCGGGACAGGGGGTAAAGGGGAGCAGTACTTC.

This chain uses TRBV7-4 with TRBJ2-2, with no clear D. Per germline, CDR1 SGHVT and CDR2 SQSDAQ. This CDR3 is built from 15 residues. Trimming stripped 2 bases from V and 3 bases from J, with 10 bases between. The CDR3 loop is CASSLRGSYTGELFF. The CDR3 nucleotides are TGTGCCAGCAGCTTAAGAGGATCCTACACCGGGGAGCTGTTTTTT.

This chain links TRBV19 with TRBJ1-4, with no clear D. From germline, CDR1 is LNHDA and CDR2 SQIVND (reference sequence). The V end lost 2 bases, the J end lost 4 bases, and 11 bases lay between the germline ends. The CDR3 consists of 15 residues. Here the CDR3 DNA reads TGTGCCAGTAGTATAAACTCAGGTCTTAATGAAAAACTGTTTTTT. It translates to CASSINSGLNEKLFF.

This chain links TRBV11-3 with TRBJ1-1; no reliable D call. CDR3 length: 14 residues. The ends were cut back, 3 bases at V and 0 bases at J, with 8 bases in the middle. CDR1 and CDR2 from the germline V gene are SGHNT and YENEEA. In DNA, the CDR3 is TGTGCCAGCAGCTTGTTTGGGGTGAACACTGAAGCTTTCTTT. This sequence encodes CASSLFGVNTEAFF.

The V and J genes are TRBV25-1 and TRBJ1-2; weak D call: TRBD1 (6 bases). The CDR3 length is 14 residues. The V gene's germline CDR1 is MGHDK and CDR2 SYGVNS. V was trimmed by 4 bases and J by 4 bases, leaving 13 bases between them. CDR3 nucleotides: TGTGCCAGCAGTGCCCTAGGGGGGCGCTATGGCTACACCTTC. Translation: CASSALGGRYGYTF.

This chain uses TRBV18 with TRBJ1-5; D gene unclear. The V and J ends lost 4 bases and 3 bases respectively, with 7 bases between them. The CDR3 length is 13 residues. Germline CDR1 reads KGHSH; CDR2 reads LQKENI. The CDR3 region has the DNA TGTGCCAGCTCACGGACCGACAATCAGCCCCAGCATTTT. Its translation: CASSRTDNQPQHF.